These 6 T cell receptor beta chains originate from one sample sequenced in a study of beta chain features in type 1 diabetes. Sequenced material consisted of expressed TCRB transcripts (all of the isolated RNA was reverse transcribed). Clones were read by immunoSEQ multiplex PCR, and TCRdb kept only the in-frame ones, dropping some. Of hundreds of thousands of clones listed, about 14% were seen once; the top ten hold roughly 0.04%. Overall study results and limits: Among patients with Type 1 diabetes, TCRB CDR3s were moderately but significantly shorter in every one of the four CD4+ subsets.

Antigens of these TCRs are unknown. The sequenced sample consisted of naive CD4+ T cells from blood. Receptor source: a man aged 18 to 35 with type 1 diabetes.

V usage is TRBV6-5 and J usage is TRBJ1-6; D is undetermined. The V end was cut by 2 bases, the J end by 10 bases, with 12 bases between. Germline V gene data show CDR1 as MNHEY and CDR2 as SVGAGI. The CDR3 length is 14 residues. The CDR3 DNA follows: TGTGCCAGCAGTTACCTCCCCGGTGCCTCACCCCTCCACTTT. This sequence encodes CASSYLPGASPLHF.

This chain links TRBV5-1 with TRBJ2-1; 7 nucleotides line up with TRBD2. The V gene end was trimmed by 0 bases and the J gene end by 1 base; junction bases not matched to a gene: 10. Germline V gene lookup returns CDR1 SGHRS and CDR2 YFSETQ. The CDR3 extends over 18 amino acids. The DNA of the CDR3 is TGCGCCAGCAGCTTGGTGGAGGCGGGAGTATCTTCCTACAATGAGCAGTTCTTC. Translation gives CASSLVEAGVSSYNEQFF.

The CDR3 here is CASRSASQNRYGYTF. The CDR3 coding sequence is TGCGCCAGCAGAAGCGCCAGCCAGAATCGTTATGGCTACACCTTC. This chain links TRBV5-1 with TRBJ1-2; no clear D gene. V was clipped by 5 bases and J by 5 bases, with 19 bases between them. The CDR3 has 15 residues. Germline V gives CDR1 SGHRS, CDR2 YFSETQ.

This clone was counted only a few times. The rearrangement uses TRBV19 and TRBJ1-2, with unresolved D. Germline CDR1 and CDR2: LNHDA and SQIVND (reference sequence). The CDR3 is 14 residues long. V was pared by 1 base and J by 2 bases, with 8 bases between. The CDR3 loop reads CASSIVRSNYGYTF. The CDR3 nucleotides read TGTGCCAGTAGTATAGTGCGCAGCAACTATGGCTACACCTTC.

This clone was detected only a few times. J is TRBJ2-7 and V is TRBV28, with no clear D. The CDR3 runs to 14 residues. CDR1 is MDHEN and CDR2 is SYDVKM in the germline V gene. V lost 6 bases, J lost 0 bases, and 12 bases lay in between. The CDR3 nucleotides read TGTGCCAGCAGCCATAGCCCCGACTCCTACGAGCAGTACTTC. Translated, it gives CASSHSPDSYEQYF.

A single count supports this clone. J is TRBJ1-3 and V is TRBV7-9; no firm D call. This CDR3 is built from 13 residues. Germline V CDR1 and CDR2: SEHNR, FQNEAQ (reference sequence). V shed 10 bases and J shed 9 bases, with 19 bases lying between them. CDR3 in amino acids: CATEPDSYSTIYF. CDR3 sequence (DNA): TGTGCCACTGAGCCCGATTCGTATTCCACCATATATTTT.